This entry lists 2 T cell receptor beta chains sequenced from one sample in a study of molecular identifiers for immune sequencing clone quantification. One entry per CDR3 protein, called by TCRdb with MiXCR from the PCR reads. Among 23,000 or so distinct CDR3 sequences listed, 15% to 20% were seen once. Material: naive CD8+ T cells from blood, with Jurkat cell RNA spiked in. Subset described: FACS-sorted CD8+CD4-CCR7+CD45RA+ naive T cells. The receptors here all came from a human donor in good health. Some libraries in this study had Jurkat cell RNA spiked in.

Points on this clonotype: Being one base from a much bigger clone, this may be a read error. The CDR3 ends on some other residue instead of the conserved phenylalanine or tryptophan, so this is likely a read error. The chain employs TRBV4-1 and TRBJ2-7; the D call may be TRBD1 or TRBD2 (6 bases each). The CDR3 length is 15 residues. Germline loops: CDR1 MGHRA, CDR2 YSYEKL. The ends were cut back, 3 bases at V and 2 bases at J, with 14 bases in the middle. CDR3 loop: CASSQIGGGPYEQYL. The CDR3 DNA reads as TGCGCCAGCAGCCAGATAGGAGGGGGTCCCTACGAGCAGTACTTA.

By share, this clonotype ranks as medium-sized. The CDR3 region has the DNA TGCAGCGTCGATCGGGGGCCGGAGACCCAGTACTTC. Protein: CSVDRGPETQYF. The chain links TRBV29-1 to TRBJ2-5, with D possibly called TRBD1 or TRBD2 (6 bases each). V lost 6 bases and J lost 5, with 13 bases in between. CDR3 length: 12 residues. CDR1 is SQVTM, CDR2 ANQGSEA, per germline.